This T cell receptor beta chain is from a study of shared clonotypes between healthy human individuals. Study-wide background: Plates per donor: three CD4 naive, three CD4 memory, two CD8 naive, one CD8 memory.

The method was immunoSEQ multiplex PCR; TCRdb's version includes in-frame clones alone and lacks a portion of them. The table records a few million clones, about 92% of them present only once. CDR1 is LNHDA and CDR2 is SQIVND in the germline V gene (reference sequence). The V gene end was trimmed by 7 bases and the J gene end by 5 bases; junction bases not matched to a gene: 18. The CDR3 extends over 19 amino acids. The TCR was taken from a man aged 18-30 years in good health. The sequenced material came from naive CD4+ T cells sorted from blood. The subset was: CD45RA+ positively selected. V gene TRBV19 combines with J gene TRBJ2-2, with 11 bases fitting TRBD1. CDR3 bases: TGTGCCAGTACCCTCATCCGGGGATACGGGACAGGGGGGACCGGGGAGCTGTTTTTT. Its protein is CASTLIRGYGTGGTGELFF.